This passage covers 25 T cell receptor beta chains from one sample sequenced in a study of blood T cell repertoires in COVID-19. The repertoire was sequenced with immunoSEQ multiplex PCR; TCRdb's copy has only in-frame clones and lacks some. The repertoire holds about 280,000 clones, around 93% seen once, with less than 3.5% in the top ten. Sequenced sample: PBMCs or T cells enriched from blood (not recorded which). Receptors were obtained from a man aged 35 to 55 who had been exposed to COVID-19.

V gene TRBV27 combines with J gene TRBJ2-1, with TRBD1 matching 10 bases. CDR1 and CDR2 (germline): MNHEY, SMNVEV (reference sequence). The J segment lost 12 bases and the V segment lost 5 bases, leaving 7 bases of the junction unmatched. The CDR3 has 13 residues. The CDR3 DNA is TGTGCCAGCAGTAACCGGGACAGGGGTGGGCAGTTCTTC. Residues: CASSNRDRGGQFF.

The chain uses TRBV28 and TRBJ1-1, with a weak D call TRBD1 (6 bases). Germline V gives CDR1 MDHEN, CDR2 SYDVKM. V lost 1 base to trimming and J lost 11 bases, with 17 bases between them. The CDR3 consists of 14 residues. The CDR3 nucleotides are TGTGCCAGCAGTTTATCACCTAAGGCGGGGGCTGCTTTCTTT. As protein: CASSLSPKAGAAFF.

The V call is TRBV28, the J call TRBJ1-1; D may be TRBD1 (6 bases). The CDR3 contains 15 residues. Per the germline V gene, CDR1 is MDHEN and CDR2 is SYDVKM. Trimming removed 3 bases at V and 3 bases at J, with 14 bases between. CDR3 loop: CASSFSGGADTEAFF. In DNA form, the CDR3 reads TGTGCCAGCAGTTTCTCGGGGGGCGCCGACACTGAAGCTTTCTTT.

The chain's CDR3 is CASSEWTSGSHEQFF. The CDR3 DNA reads as TGTGCCAGCAGTGAATGGACTAGCGGGAGCCATGAGCAGTTCTTC. The J gene is TRBJ2-1, the V gene TRBV25-1, with 13 bases lining up with TRBD2. Germline V lookup: CDR1 MGHDK, CDR2 SYGVNS. The CDR3 loop spans 15 amino acids. V lost 1 base, J lost 8 bases, and 2 bases stayed unmatched.

Only one count was recorded for this clone. The rearrangement links TRBV27 to TRBJ1-2; weak D call: TRBD1 (6 bases). The V end lost 6 bases, the J end lost 7 bases, and 15 bases lay between the germline ends. Looked up from germline, CDR1 is MNHEY and CDR2 is SMNVEV (reference sequence). This CDR3 region has 13 residues. The CDR3 sequence: CASRLTGGAGYTF. The CDR3 nucleotides read TGTGCCAGCAGACTGACAGGTGGAGCTGGCTACACCTTC.

V usage is TRBV18 and J usage is TRBJ2-7, with a tentative D call TRBD2 (5 bases). V was cut by 5 bases and J by 2 bases, with 16 bases left in between. The CDR3 extends over 15 amino acids. Germline CDR1 is KGHSH and CDR2 is LQKENI. The CDR3 coding sequence is TGTGCCAGCTCAGCCCCGGGAAACTCTCCCTACGAGCAGTACTTC. Encoded protein: CASSAPGNSPYEQYF.

This clone was seen just once. The gene calls are TRBV5-1 and TRBJ2-2, with 7 bases identical to TRBD1. The CDR3 is made up of 16 amino acids. CDR1 is SGHRS and CDR2 is YFSETQ in the germline V gene. V gave up 0 bases and J gave up 4 bases; unmatched junction bases: 6. DNA for the CDR3: TGCGCCAGCAGCTTGGAGACAGGGCCGGCCACCGGGGAGCTGTTTTTT. Translated, it gives CASSLETGPATGELFF.

This clone was recorded a few times. The V and J genes are TRBV12-3 or TRBV12-4 and TRBJ1-4; possible D gene TRBD1, 6 bases. The CDR3 consists of 11 residues. Trimming removed 4 bases from V and 14 bases from J, with 11 bases in between. The CDR3 coding sequence is TGTGCCAGCAGTTCGGGGGGCCTGCTGTTTTTT. It is translated as CASSSGGLLFF.

The chain employs TRBV11-3 and TRBJ2-2, with 11 bases lining up with TRBD1. This CDR3 has 15 amino acids. Germline CDR1 SGHNT, CDR2 YENEEA. With V trimmed by 5 bases and J by 6 bases, 5 bases remained unmatched. CDR3 in DNA: TGTGCCAGCAGCCCCCCGGGACAGGGGGCCGGGGAGCTGTTTTTT. Its translation is CASSPPGQGAGELFF.

The V call is TRBV6-2 or TRBV6-3, the J call TRBJ2-4; 7 nucleotides align to TRBD1. Germline V gene data show CDR1 as MNHEY and CDR2 as SVGEGT. V lost 6 bases, J lost 3 bases, and 5 bases stayed unmatched. The CDR3 consists of 14 residues. The CDR3 nucleotides read TGTGCCAGCAGCCCTGGGACAGACAAAAACATTCAGTACTTC. Encoded protein: CASSPGTDKNIQYF.

The chain carries TRBV11-2 and TRBJ2-2, with 9 bases fitting TRBD1. CDR3 size: 16 residues. CDR1 and CDR2 (germline): SGHAT, FQNNGV. V gave up 5 bases and J gave up 7 bases; unmatched junction bases: 11. DNA for the CDR3: TGTGCCAGCAGCCCCCGGGGACAGGGTCATGGCGGGGAGCTGTTTTTT. Protein: CASSPRGQGHGGELFF.

The chain has TRBV6-5 and TRBJ2-5; TRBD1 agrees at 7 bases. CDR3 length: 13 amino acids. Germline V CDR1 and CDR2: MNHEY, SVGAGI. The V gene end was trimmed by 5 bases and the J gene end by 13 bases; junction bases not matched to a gene: 13. In DNA, the CDR3 is TGTGCCAGCAGTACCGGGACAGAGAGTACGCGGTACTTC. This sequence encodes CASSTGTESTRYF.

This chain joins TRBV2 and TRBJ2-6, with a weak D call TRBD2 (5 bases). Looked up from germline, CDR1 is SNHLY and CDR2 is FYNNEI. Trimming stripped 7 bases from V and 2 bases from J, with 12 bases between. The CDR3 sequence is 15 residues long. CDR3 nucleotides: TGTGCCAGCAACGAGGGTCTGGCTGGGGCCAACGTCCTGACTTTC. As protein: CASNEGLAGANVLTF.

In DNA, the CDR3 is TGTGCCAGCAGTTCAAAACAGGGGGCCTTTGGAAACACCATATATTTT. Translating it yields CASSSKQGAFGNTIYF. The V and J genes are TRBV27 and TRBJ1-3, with 9 bases fitting TRBD1. Per the germline V gene, CDR1 is MNHEY and CDR2 is SMNVEV (reference sequence). With V trimmed by 4 bases and J by 3 bases, 7 bases remained unmatched. The CDR3 sequence is 16 residues long.

This chain links TRBV4-1 with TRBJ2-7; maybe TRBD1 (5 bases). CDR3 length: 19 residues. Trimming took off 4 bases at V and 2 bases at J, with 27 bases between the two ends. Germline CDR1 MGHRA, CDR2 YSYEKL. The CDR3 region has the DNA TGCGCCAGCAGCCGGAAACAAAACCAGGGCCTCAGCCCCCCCTACGAGCAGTACTTC. Its protein is CASSRKQNQGLSPPYEQYF.

The chain uses TRBV27 and TRBJ1-2; 12 bases map to TRBD1. V was pared by 5 bases and J by 7 bases, with 5 bases of the junction left unmatched. This CDR3 contains 14 residues. Germline CDR1 reads MNHEY; CDR2 reads SMNVEV (reference sequence). DNA for the CDR3: TGTGCCAGCAGTAGGGACAGGGGGCAGGGTGGCTACACCTTC. Translated, it gives CASSRDRGQGGYTF.

J is TRBJ2-1 and V is TRBV9; 9 nucleotides align to TRBD2. The germline CDR1 and CDR2 sequences are SGDLS and YYNGEE. The J segment lost 2 bases and the V segment lost 2 bases, leaving 2 bases of the junction unmatched. The length of the CDR3 is 15 residues. Here the CDR3 reads CASSVTSGAYNEQFF. For the CDR3, the DNA is TGTGCCAGCAGCGTGACTAGCGGTGCCTACAATGAGCAGTTCTTC.

This chain links TRBV4-1 with TRBJ2-7, with 7 bases lining up with TRBD2. Germline CDR1 and CDR2: MGHRA and YSYEKL. CDR3 size: 17 residues. V trimming: 0 bases; J trimming: 6 bases; junction bases outside the gene matches: 14. The chain's CDR3 is CASSQEPSGGSRSEQYF. The CDR3 nucleotides read TGCGCCAGCAGCCAAGAACCCTCCGGCGGGAGTAGAAGCGAGCAGTACTTC.

The chain uses TRBV19 and TRBJ2-5; TRBD2 matches at 14 bases. The CDR3 runs to 17 residues. Germline loops: CDR1 LNHDA, CDR2 SQIVND (reference sequence). Trimming cost V 4 bases and J 2 bases; bases outside gene matches: 6. The DNA for the CDR3 is TGTGCCAGTAGTACGGGACTAGCGGGAGTTTGGCAAGAGACCCAGTACTTC. It is translated as CASSTGLAGVWQETQYF.

The rearrangement uses TRBV9 and TRBJ2-2, with TRBD2 matching 12 bases. Trimming removed 4 bases from V and 7 bases from J; junction bases left unmatched: 8. CDR3 size: 16 residues. Germline V gene lookup returns CDR1 SGDLS and CDR2 YYNGEE. Here the CDR3 DNA reads TGTGCCAGCAGCACCCCTAGCGGGAGGGATGTCGGGGAGCTGTTTTTT. Translation: CASSTPSGRDVGELFF.

The gene calls are TRBV5-1 and TRBJ1-3; tentatively, D is TRBD1 (6 bases). V was shortened by 4 bases and J by 2 bases, with 16 bases between the two germline ends. The CDR3 covers 16 residues. Looked up from germline, CDR1 is SGHRS and CDR2 is YFSETQ. The CDR3 DNA reads TGCGCCAGCAGCGTCGGGACAATCAGAGCTGGAAACACCATATATTTT. This sequence encodes CASSVGTIRAGNTIYF.

The chain employs TRBV5-1 and TRBJ2-7, with D perhaps matching TRBD2 (6 bases). This CDR3 comprises 15 residues. Trimming removed 0 bases from V and 8 bases from J, with 18 bases in between. Germline loops: CDR1 SGHRS, CDR2 YFSETQ. The CDR3 sequence is CASSLEAGGTIQQYF. Written as DNA, the CDR3 is TGCGCCAGCAGCTTGGAAGCGGGTGGGACCATTCAGCAGTACTTC.

The rearrangement links TRBV5-1 to TRBJ2-7; TRBD2 agrees at 7 bases. Germline values: CDR1 SGHRS, CDR2 YFSETQ. With 4 bases clipped from V and 0 bases from J, the junction kept 7 bases outside the gene matches. The CDR3 is 15 amino acids. Here the CDR3 DNA reads TGCGCCAGCAGCCGAGTAGCGGGTGCCTCCTACGAGCAGTACTTC. It yields the protein CASSRVAGASYEQYF. Looking up the rest from reference TRBV5-1 and TRBJ2-7 gives the full variable domain: KAGVTQTPRYLIKTRGQQVTLSCSPISGHRSVSWYQQTPGQGLQFLFEYFSETQRNKGNFPGRFSGRQFSNSRSEMNVSTLELGDSALYLCASSRVAGASYEQYFGPGTRLTVT.

The V and J genes are TRBV29-1 and TRBJ1-1; 7 nucleotides align to TRBD1. Germline V gene lookup returns CDR1 SQVTM and CDR2 ANQGSEA. J gave up 5 bases and V 2 bases, and 2 bases lay outside the gene matches. The CDR3 covers 12 residues. The CDR3 DNA is TGCAGCGTTGAAAGGGGGCGGACTGAAGCTTTCTTT. This gives the protein CSVERGRTEAFF. The full variable domain, its missing parts supplied by reference TRBV29-1 and TRBJ1-1, is SAVISQKPSRDICQRGTSLTIQCQVDSQVTMMFWYRQQPGQSLTLIATANQGSEATYESGFVIDKFPISRPNLTFSTLTVSNMSPEDSSIYLCSVERGRTEAFFGQGTRLTVV.

The rearrangement uses TRBV27 and TRBJ2-7; D might be TRBD2 (6 bases). Trimming stripped 4 bases from V and 1 base from J, with 17 bases between. The CDR3 contains 16 residues. Germline CDR1 MNHEY, CDR2 SMNVEV (reference sequence). The CDR3 DNA reads as TGTGCCAGCAGTTCCTCGTGGGGGGTTAAATCCTACGAGCAGTACTTC. The encoded protein is CASSSSWGVKSYEQYF.